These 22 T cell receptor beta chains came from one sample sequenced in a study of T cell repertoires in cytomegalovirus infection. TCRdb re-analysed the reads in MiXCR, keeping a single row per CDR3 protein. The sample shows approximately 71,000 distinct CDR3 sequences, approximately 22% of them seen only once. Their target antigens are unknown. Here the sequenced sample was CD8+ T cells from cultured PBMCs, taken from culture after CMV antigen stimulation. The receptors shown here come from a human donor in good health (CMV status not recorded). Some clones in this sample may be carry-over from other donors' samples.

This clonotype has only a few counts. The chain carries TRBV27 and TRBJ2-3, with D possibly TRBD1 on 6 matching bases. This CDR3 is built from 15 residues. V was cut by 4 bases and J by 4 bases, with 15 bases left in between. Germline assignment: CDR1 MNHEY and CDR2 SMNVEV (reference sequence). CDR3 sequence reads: CASSSQGFRADTQYF. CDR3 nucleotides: TGTGCCAGCAGTTCTCAGGGGTTTCGGGCAGATACGCAGTATTTT.

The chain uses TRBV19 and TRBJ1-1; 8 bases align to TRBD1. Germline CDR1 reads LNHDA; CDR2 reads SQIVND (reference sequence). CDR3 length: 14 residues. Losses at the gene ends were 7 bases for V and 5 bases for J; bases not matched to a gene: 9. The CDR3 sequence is CASTTSGGRTEAFF. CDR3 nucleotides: TGTGCCAGTACCACTTCAGGGGGCCGGACTGAAGCTTTCTTT.

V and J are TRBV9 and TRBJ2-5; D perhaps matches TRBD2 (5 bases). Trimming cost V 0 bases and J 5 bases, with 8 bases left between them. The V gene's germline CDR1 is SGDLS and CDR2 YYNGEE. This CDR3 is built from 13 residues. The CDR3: CASSVVSGETQYF. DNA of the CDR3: TGTGCCAGCAGCGTAGTGTCGGGGGAGACCCAGTACTTC. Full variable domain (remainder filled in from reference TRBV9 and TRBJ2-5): DSGVTQTPKHLITATGQRVTLRCSPRSGDLSVYWYQQSLDQGLQFLIQYYNGEERAKGNILERFSAQQFPDLHSELNLSSLELGDSALYFCASSVVSGETQYFGPGTRLLVL.

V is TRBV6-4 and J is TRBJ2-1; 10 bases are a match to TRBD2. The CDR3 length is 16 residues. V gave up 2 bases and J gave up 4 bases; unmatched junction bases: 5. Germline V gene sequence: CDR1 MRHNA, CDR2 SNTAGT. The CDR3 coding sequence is TGTGCCAGCAGTGACGAAGTAGCGGGGGGATACAATGAGCAGTTCTTC. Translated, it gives CASSDEVAGGYNEQFF.

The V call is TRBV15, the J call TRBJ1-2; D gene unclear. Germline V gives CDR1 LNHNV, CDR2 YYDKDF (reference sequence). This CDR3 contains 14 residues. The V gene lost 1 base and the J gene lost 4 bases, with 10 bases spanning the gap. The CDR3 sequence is CATSRAHVGYGYTF. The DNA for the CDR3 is TGTGCCACCAGCAGAGCTCATGTGGGCTATGGCTACACCTTC.

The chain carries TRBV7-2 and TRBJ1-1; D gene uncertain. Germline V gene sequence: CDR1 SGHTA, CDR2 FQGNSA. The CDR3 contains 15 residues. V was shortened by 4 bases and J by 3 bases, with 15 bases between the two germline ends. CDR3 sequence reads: CASSSPWRADTEAFF. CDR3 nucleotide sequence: TGTGCCAGCAGCTCCCCTTGGAGGGCTGACACTGAAGCTTTCTTT. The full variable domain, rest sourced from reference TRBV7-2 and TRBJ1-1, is GAGVSQSPSNKVTEKGKDVELRCDPISGHTALYWYRQSLGQGLEFLIYFQGNSAPDKSGLPSDRFSAERTGGSVSTLTIQRTQQEDSAVYLCASSSPWRADTEAFFGQGTRLTVV.

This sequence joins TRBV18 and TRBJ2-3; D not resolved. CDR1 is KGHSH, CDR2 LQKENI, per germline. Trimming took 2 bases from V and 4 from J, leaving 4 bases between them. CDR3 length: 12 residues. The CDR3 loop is CASSPDADTQYF. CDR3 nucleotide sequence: TGTGCCAGCTCACCAGACGCAGATACGCAGTATTTT.

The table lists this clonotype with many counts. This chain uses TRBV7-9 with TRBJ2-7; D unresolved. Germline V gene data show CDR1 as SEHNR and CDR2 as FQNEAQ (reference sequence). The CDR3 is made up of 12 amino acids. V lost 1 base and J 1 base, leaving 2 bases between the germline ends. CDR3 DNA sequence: TGTGCCAGCAGCTTAGGGTCCTACGAGCAGTACTTC. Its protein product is CASSLGSYEQYF. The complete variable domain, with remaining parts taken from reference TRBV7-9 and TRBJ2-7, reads DTGVSQNPRHKITKRGQNVTFRCDPISEHNRLYWYRQTLGQGPEFLTYFQNEAQLEKSRLLSDRFSAERPKGSFSTLEIQRTEQGDSAMYLCASSLGSYEQYFGPGTRLTVT.

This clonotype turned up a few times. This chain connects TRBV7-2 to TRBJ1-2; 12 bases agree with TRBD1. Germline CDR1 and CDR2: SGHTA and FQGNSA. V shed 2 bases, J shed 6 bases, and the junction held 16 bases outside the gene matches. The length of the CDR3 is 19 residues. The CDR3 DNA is TGTGCCAGCAGCTTATGGGGGACGGGGACAGGGGGCGGTCTCGATGGCTACACCTTC. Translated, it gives CASSLWGTGTGGGLDGYTF.

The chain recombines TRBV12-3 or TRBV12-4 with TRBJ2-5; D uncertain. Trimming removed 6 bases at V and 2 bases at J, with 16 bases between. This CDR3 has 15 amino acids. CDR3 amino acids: CASSDTRIEQETQYF. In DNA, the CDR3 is TGTGCCAGCAGCGACACGCGCATCGAACAAGAGACCCAGTACTTC.

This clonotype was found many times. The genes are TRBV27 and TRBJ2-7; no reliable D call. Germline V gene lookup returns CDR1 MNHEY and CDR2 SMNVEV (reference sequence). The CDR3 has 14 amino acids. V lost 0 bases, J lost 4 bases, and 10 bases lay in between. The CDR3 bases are TGTGCCAGCAGTTTATCGGAAGTGGGGTACGAGCAGTACTTC. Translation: CASSLSEVGYEQYF.

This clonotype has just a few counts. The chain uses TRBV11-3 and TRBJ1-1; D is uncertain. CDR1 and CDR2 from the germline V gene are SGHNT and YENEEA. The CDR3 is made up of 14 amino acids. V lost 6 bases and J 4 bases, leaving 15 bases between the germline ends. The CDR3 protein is CASRDLRVPTEAFF. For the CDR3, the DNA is TGTGCCAGCAGGGACTTGAGGGTGCCCACTGAAGCTTTCTTT. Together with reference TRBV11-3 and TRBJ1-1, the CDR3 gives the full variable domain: EAGVVQSPRYKIIEKKQPVAFWCNPISGHNTLYWYLQNLGQGPELLIRYENEEAVDDSQLPKDRFSAERLKGVDSTLKIQPAELGDSAVYLCASRDLRVPTEAFFGQGTRLTVV.

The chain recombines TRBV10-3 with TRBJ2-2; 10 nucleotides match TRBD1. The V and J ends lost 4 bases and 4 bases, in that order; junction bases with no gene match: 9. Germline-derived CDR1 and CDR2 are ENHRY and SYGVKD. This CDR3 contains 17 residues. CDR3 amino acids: CAISGSGTGDRTGELFF. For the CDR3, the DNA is TGTGCCATCAGTGGTTCCGGGACAGGGGACCGCACCGGGGAGCTGTTTTTT.

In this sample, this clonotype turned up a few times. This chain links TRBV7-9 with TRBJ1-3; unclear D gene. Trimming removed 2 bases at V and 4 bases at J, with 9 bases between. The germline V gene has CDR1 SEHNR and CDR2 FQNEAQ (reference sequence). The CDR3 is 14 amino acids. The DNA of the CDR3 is TGTGCCAGCAGCTTACCGGAAATGGGAAACACCATATATTTT. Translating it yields CASSLPEMGNTIYF.

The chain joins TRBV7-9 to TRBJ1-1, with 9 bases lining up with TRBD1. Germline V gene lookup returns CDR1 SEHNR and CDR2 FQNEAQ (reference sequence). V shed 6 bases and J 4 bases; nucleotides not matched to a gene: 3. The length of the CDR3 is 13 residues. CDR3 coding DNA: TGTGCCAGCAGTAGGACAGGGGCCACTGAAGCTTTCTTT. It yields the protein CASSRTGATEAFF.

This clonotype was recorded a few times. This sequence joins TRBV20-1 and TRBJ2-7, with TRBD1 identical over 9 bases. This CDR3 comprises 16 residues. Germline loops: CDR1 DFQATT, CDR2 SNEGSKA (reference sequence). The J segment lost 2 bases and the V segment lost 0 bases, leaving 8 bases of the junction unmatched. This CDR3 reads CSARDPTRDRAYEQYF. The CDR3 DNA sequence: TGCAGTGCTAGAGATCCAACCCGGGACAGGGCCTACGAGCAGTACTTC.

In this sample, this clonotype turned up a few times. The chain's CDR3 is CASSLDQGAAKNIQYF. CDR3 DNA: TGTGCCAGCAGCTTGGATCAGGGGGCGGCCAAAAACATTCAGTACTTC. This rearrangement joins TRBV7-2 to TRBJ2-4; 8 bases align to TRBD1. Per germline, CDR1 SGHTA and CDR2 FQGNSA. The CDR3 has 16 amino acids. V gave up 3 bases and J gave up 1 base; unmatched junction bases: 5.

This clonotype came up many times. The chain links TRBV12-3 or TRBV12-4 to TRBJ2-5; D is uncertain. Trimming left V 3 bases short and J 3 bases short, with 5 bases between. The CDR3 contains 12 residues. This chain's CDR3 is CASSLLEETQYF. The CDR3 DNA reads TGTGCCAGCAGTTTGCTCGAAGAGACCCAGTACTTC.

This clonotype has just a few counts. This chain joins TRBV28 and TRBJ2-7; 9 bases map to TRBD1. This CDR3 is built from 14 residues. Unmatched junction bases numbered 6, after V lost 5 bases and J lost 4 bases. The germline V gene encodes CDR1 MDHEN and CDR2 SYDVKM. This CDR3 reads CASSVTGGGYEQYF. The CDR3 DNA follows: TGTGCCAGCAGTGTGACAGGGGGTGGGTACGAGCAGTACTTC.

CDR3 DNA: TGTGCCAGTAGTATGAGTAAATCTACTAATGAAAAACTGTTTTTT. It encodes CASSMSKSTNEKLFF. The rearrangement uses TRBV19 and TRBJ1-4; D not certain. The V gene lost 3 bases and the J gene lost 2 bases, with 10 bases spanning the gap. Per germline, CDR1 LNHDA and CDR2 SQIVND (reference sequence). The CDR3 loop spans 15 amino acids.

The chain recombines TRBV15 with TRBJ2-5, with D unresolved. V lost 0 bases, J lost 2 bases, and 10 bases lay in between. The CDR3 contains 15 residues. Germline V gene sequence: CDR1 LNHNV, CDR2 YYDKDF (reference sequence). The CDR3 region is CATSRDLWQQETQYF. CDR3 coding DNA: TGTGCCACCAGCAGAGATCTTTGGCAGCAAGAGACCCAGTACTTC.

The CDR3 bases are TGTGCCAGCAGTGAACTCGAGGGGACTGGAAACACCATATATTTT. Translating it yields CASSELEGTGNTIYF. V gene TRBV6-6 combines with J gene TRBJ1-3; possibly TRBD1 for D (5 bases). With 5 bases removed from V and 2 bases from J, the gap between germline ends came to 13 bases. CDR1 is MNHNY and CDR2 is SVGAGI in the germline V gene (reference sequence). The length of the CDR3 is 15 residues.